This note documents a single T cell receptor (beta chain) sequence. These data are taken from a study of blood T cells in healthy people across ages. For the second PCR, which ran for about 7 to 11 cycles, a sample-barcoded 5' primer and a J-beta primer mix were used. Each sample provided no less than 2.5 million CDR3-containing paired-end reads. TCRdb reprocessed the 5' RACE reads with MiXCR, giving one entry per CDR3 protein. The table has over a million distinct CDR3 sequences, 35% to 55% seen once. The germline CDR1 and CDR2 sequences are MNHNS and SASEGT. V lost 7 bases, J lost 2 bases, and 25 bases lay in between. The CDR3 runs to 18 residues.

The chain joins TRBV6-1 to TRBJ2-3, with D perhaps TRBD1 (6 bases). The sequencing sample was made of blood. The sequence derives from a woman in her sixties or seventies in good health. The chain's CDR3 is CASMYPLRGTRFTDTQYF. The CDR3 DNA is TGTGCCAGCATGTACCCCCTTAGAGGGACAAGATTCACAGATACGCAGTATTTT.